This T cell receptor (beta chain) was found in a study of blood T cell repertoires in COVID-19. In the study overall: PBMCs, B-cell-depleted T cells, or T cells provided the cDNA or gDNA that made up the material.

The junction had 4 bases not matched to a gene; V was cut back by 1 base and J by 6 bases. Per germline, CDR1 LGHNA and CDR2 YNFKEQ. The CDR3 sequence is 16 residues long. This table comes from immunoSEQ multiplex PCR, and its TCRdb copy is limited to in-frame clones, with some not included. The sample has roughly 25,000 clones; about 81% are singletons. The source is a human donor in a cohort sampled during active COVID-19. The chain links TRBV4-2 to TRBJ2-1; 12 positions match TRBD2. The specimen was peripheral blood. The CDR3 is CASSQARTSGVNEQFF. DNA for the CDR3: TGTGCCAGCAGCCAAGCTCGGACTAGCGGGGTCAATGAGCAGTTCTTC.